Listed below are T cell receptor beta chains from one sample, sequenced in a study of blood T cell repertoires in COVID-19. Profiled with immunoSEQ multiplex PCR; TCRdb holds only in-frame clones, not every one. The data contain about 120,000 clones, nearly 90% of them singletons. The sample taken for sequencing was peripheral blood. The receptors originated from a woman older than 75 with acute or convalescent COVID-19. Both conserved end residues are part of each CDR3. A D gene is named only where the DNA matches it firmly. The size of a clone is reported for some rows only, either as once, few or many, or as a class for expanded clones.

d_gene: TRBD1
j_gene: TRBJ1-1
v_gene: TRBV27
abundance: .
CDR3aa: CASKQQGVAEAFF
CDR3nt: TGTGCCAGCAAACAACAGGGGGTTGCTGAAGCTTTCTTT

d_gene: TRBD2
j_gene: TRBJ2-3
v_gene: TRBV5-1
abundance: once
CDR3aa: CASSLGTSGFSTDTQYF
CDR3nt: TGCGCCAGCAGCTTGGGAACTAGCGGGTTTAGCACAGATACGCAGTATTTT

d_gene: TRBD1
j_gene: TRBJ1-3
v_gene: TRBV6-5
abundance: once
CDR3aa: CASSRTGEPGNTIYF
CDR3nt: TGTGCCAGCAGCCGTACAGGGGAACCCGGAAACACCATATATTTT

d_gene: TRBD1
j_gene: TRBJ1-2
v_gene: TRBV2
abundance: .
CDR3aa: CASSPNQGARNYGYTF
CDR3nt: TGTGCCAGCAGCCCTAATCAGGGGGCGCGTAACTATGGCTACACCTTC

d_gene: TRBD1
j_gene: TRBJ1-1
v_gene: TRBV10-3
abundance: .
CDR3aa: CAIRGQGPSNTEAFF
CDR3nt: TGTGCCATCAGGGGACAGGGGCCTTCGAACACTGAAGCTTTCTTT

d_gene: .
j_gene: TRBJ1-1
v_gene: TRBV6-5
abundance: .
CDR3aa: CASSYSIRGSEAFF
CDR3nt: TGTGCCAGCAGTTACTCTATCCGGGGGTCTGAAGCTTTCTTT

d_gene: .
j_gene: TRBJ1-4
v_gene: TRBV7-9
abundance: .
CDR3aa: CASSPGQSRNEKLFF
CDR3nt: TGTGCCAGCAGCCCAGGACAGAGCCGTAATGAAAAACTGTTTTTT

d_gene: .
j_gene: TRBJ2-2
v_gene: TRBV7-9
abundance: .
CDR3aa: CASSLEPRNTGELFF
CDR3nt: TGTGCCAGCAGCTTAGAGCCACGGAACACCGGGGAGCTGTTTTTT

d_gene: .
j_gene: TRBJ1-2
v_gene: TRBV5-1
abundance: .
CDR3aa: CASSLAGQPYLYGYTF
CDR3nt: TGCGCCAGCAGCTTGGCAGGACAGCCTTACCTCTATGGCTACACCTTC

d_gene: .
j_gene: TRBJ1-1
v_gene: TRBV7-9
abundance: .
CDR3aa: CASSFMGLNTEAFF
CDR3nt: TGTGCCAGCAGCTTTATGGGGCTGAACACTGAAGCTTTCTTT

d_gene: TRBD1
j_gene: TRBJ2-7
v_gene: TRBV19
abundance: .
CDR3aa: CASSYGQGASYEQYF
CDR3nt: TGTGCCAGTAGCTATGGACAGGGGGCCTCCTACGAGCAGTACTTC

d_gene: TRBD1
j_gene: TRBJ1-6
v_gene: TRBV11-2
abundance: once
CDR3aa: CASRSNRGGDSPLHF
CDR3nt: TGTGCCAGCAGATCCAACAGGGGGGGAGATTCACCCCTCCACTTT

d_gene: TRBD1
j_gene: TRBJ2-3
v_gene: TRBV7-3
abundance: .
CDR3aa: CASSLTPGTGADTQYF
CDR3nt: TGTGCCAGCAGCTTAACACCTGGGACAGGGGCAGATACGCAGTATTTT

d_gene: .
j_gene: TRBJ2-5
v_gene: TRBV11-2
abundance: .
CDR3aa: CASSLDMSRLVETQYF
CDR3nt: TGTGCCAGCAGCTTAGACATGTCTAGGCTGGTAGAGACCCAGTACTTC

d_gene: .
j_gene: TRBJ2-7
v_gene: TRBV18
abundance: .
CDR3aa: CASSPRGNEQYF
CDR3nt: TGTGCCAGCTCACCACGGGGCAACGAGCAGTACTTC

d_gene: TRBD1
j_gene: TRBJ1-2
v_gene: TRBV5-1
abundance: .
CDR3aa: CASSFRDSYGYTF
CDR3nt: TGCGCCAGCAGCTTCCGGGACAGCTATGGCTACACCTTC

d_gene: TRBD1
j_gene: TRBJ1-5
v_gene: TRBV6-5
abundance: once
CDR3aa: CASRDGQGNQPQHF
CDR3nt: TGTGCCAGCAGAGATGGACAGGGCAATCAGCCCCAGCATTTT

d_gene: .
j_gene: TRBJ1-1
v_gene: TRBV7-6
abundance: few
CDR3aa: CASSPAVGARYTEAFF
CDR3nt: TGTGCCAGCAGCCCTGCAGTGGGGGCTCGATACACTGAAGCTTTCTTT

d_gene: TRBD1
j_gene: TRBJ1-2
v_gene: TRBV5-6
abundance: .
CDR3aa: CASSATGGANYGYTF
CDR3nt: TGTGCCAGCAGCGCTACAGGGGGCGCTAACTATGGCTACACCTTC

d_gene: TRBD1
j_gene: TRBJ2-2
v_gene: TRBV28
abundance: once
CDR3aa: CASTPGWRQGSGELFF
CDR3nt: TGTGCCAGCACCCCCGGTTGGAGACAGGGGTCCGGGGAGCTGTTTTTT

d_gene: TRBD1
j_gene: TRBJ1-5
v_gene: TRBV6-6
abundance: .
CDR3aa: CASEQGQGARNQPQHF
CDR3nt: TGTGCCAGTGAGCAGGGACAGGGGGCGCGCAATCAGCCCCAGCATTTT

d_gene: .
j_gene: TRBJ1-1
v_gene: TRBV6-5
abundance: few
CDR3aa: CASSYSIGANTEAFF
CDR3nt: TGTGCCAGCAGTTACTCGATAGGGGCGAACACTGAAGCTTTCTTT

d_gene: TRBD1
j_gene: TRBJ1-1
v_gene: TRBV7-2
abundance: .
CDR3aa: CASILTGMNTEAFF
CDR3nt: TGTGCCAGCATCCTGACAGGGATGAACACTGAAGCTTTCTTT

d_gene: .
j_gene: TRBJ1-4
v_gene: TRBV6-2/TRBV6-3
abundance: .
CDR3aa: CASSYPGFGVTTNEKLFF
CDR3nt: TGTGCCAGCAGTTACCCCGGCTTCGGAGTGACAACTAATGAAAAACTGTTTTTT

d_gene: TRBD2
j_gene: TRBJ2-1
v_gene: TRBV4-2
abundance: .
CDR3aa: CASSQDAGGPNEQFF
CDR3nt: TGTGCCAGCAGCCAAGATGCGGGGGGGCCCAATGAGCAGTTCTTC

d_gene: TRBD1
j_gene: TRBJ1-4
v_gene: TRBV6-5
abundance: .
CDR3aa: CASSDRANEKLFF
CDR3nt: TGTGCCAGCAGCGACAGGGCAAATGAAAAACTGTTTTTT

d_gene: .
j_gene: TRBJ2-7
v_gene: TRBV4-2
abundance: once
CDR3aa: CASSLRQAISYEQYF
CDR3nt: TGTGCCAGCAGCCTCCGACAGGCAATCTCCTACGAGCAGTACTTC

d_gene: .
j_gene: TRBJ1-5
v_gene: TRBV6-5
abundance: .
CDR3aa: CASSSAGARDQPQHF
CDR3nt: TGTGCCAGCAGTTCCGCGGGGGCTAGGGATCAGCCCCAGCATTTT

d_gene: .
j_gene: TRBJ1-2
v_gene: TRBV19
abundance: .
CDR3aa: CASTPTGGAFNYGYTF
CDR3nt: TGTGCCAGTACCCCTACGGGGGGGGCTTTTAACTATGGCTACACCTTC

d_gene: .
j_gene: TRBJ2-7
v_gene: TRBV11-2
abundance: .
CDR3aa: CASSLGSYEQYF
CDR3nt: TGTGCCAGCAGCCTCGGGTCCTACGAGCAGTACTTC

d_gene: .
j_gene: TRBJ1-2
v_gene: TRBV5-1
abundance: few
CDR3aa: CASSLGQMEGYTF
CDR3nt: TGCGCCAGCAGCTTGGGACAGATGGAAGGCTACACCTTC

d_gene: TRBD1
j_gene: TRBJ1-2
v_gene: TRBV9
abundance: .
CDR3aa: CASTLRDRGYYGYTF
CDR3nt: TGTGCCAGCACTCTCCGGGACAGGGGGTACTATGGCTACACCTTC

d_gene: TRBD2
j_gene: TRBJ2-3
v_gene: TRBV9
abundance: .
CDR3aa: CASSETGLAGGFSTDTQYF
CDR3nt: TGTGCCAGCAGTGAGACGGGACTAGCGGGGGGGTTTAGCACAGATACGCAGTATTTT

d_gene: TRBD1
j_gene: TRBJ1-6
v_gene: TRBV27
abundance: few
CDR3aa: CASSFRDRGNSPLHF
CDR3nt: TGTGCCAGCAGTTTTAGGGACAGGGGGAATTCACCCCTCCACTTT

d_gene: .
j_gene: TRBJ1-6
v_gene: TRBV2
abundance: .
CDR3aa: CASSPRGGNSPLHF
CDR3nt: TGTGCCAGCTCCCCTAGAGGGGGTAATTCACCCCTCCACTTT

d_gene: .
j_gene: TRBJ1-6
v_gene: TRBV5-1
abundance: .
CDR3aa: CASQQGSSSYNSPLHF
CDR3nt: TGCGCCAGCCAGCAGGGCTCCAGCTCCTATAATTCACCCCTCCACTTT

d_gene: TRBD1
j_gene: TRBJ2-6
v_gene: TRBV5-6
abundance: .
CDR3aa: CASSLVGTGGLSGANVLTF
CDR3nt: TGTGCCAGCAGCTTGGTTGGGACAGGGGGACTTTCTGGGGCCAACGTCCTGACTTTC

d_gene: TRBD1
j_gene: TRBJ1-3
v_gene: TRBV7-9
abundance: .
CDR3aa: CASSLDGTGVGNTIYF
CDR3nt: TGTGCCAGCAGCTTAGACGGGACAGGGGTTGGAAACACCATATATTTT

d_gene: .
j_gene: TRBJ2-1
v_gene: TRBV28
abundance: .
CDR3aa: CASRGLDSNEQFF
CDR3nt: TGTGCCAGCAGAGGTCTAGACTCCAATGAGCAGTTCTTC

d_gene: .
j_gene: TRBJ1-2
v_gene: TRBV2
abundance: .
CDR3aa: CASRTENYGYTF
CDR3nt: TGTGCCAGCAGGACAGAGAACTATGGCTACACCTTC

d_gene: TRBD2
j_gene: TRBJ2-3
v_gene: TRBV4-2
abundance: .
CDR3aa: CASSHTSGGFQDTQYF
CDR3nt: TGTGCCAGCAGTCACACTAGCGGGGGGTTTCAGGATACGCAGTATTTT

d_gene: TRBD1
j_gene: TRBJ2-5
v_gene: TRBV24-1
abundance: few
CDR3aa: CATSDLLETGSETQYF
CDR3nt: TGTGCCACCAGTGATTTGTTGGAGACAGGGAGCGAGACCCAGTACTTC

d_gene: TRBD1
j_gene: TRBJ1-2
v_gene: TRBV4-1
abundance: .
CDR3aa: CASSPPGQGPVGYTF
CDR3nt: TGCGCCAGCAGCCCCCCGGGACAGGGGCCGGTTGGCTACACCTTC

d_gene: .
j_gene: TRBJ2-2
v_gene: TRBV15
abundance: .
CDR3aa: CATSRSQGRTGELFF
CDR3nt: TGTGCCACCAGCAGAAGTCAGGGGCGCACCGGGGAGCTGTTTTTT

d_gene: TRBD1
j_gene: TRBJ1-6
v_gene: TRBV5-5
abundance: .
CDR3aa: CASRTSTGLNSPLHF
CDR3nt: TGTGCCAGCAGAACCTCGACAGGGCTTAATTCACCCCTCCACTTT

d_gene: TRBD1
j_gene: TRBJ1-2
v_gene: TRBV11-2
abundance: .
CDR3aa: CASSTYTRNRGPVGYTF
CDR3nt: TGTGCCAGCAGCACATATACCCGGAACAGGGGGCCGGTCGGCTACACCTTC

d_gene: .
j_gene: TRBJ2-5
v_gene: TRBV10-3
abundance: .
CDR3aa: CASGQSQETQYF
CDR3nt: TGTGCCAGCGGACAGTCCCAAGAGACCCAGTACTTC

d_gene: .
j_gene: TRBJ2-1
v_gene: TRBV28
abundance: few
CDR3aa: CASSLNVGAGQFF
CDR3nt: TGTGCCAGCAGTTTGAATGTGGGAGCGGGGCAGTTCTTC

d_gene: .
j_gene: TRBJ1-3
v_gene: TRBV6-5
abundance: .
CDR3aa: CASTLGARGNTIYF
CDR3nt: TGTGCCAGCACCTTGGGGGCGCGTGGAAACACCATATATTTT

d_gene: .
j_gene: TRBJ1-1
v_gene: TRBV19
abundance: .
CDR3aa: CASSIDHGMNTEAFF
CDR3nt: TGTGCCAGTAGTATAGATCACGGTATGAACACTGAAGCTTTCTTT

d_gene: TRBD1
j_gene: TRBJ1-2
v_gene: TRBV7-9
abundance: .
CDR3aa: CASSPDRGGLGYTF
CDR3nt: TGTGCCAGCAGCCCCGACAGGGGAGGCCTTGGCTACACCTTC

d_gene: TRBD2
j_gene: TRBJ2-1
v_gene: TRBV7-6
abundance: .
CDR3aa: CASSPPGLALDEQFF
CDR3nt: TGTGCCAGCAGCCCGCCGGGACTAGCGTTGGATGAGCAGTTCTTC